Each of the 27 T cell receptor beta chains below was sequenced from the same sample in a study of naive and memory T cell subsets. Both TRBC1 and TRBC2 were covered by a beta constant-region primer of two equimolar oligonucleotides. Ligated cDNA was amplified by four rounds of PCR with nested alpha and beta constant-region primers and SP2. Using its own MiXCR run on the UMI-ligation and nested PCR reads, TCRdb lists one record per CDR3 protein. The sample holds tens of thousands of distinct CDR3 sequences, roughly 9.6% seen once. Material for sequencing was central memory CD8+ T cells from blood. These receptors all come from a human donor in good health.

The chain's CDR3 is CASSSLDRGPDGYTF. The CDR3 DNA reads as TGTGCCAGCAGTTCCCTCGACAGGGGGCCCGATGGCTACACCTTC. The rearrangement joins TRBV28 to TRBJ1-2; 10 nucleotides align to TRBD1. The V segment lost 4 bases and the J segment 6 bases; nucleotides outside the gene matches: 8. The length of the CDR3 is 15 residues. Looked up from germline, CDR1 is MDHEN and CDR2 is SYDVKM.

The chain employs TRBV6-1 and TRBJ2-7, with TRBD2 as a possible D gene (5 bases). This CDR3 spans 11 amino acids. The ends were cut back, 10 bases at V and 4 bases at J, with 11 bases in the middle. From germline, CDR1 is MNHNS and CDR2 SASEGT. CDR3 residues: CAITRGYEQYF. DNA of the CDR3: TGTGCCATCACTAGAGGTTACGAGCAGTACTTC.

This clonotype was found a few times. The rearrangement uses TRBV7-3 and TRBJ2-7; D is unresolved. Germline V gene lookup returns CDR1 SGHTA and CDR2 FQGTGA. Between the trimmed V and J ends, which lost 1 base and 5 bases, there was a span of 15 bases. This CDR3 is built from 15 residues. DNA of the CDR3: TGTGCCAGCAGCTTAAAGGCCAGCCCCTGGGACGAGCAGTACTTC. Its translation: CASSLKASPWDEQYF.

At least ten counts were recorded for this clonotype. The chain joins TRBV7-9 to TRBJ1-4; D is unclear. CDR3 size: 15 residues. Germline V CDR1 and CDR2: SEHNR, FQNEAQ (reference sequence). V was shortened by 5 bases and J by 0 bases, with 10 bases between the two germline ends. CDR3 in amino acids: CASSPTIATNEKLFF. The CDR3 nucleotides read TGTGCCAGCAGCCCCACAATCGCAACTAATGAAAAACTGTTTTTT.

This clonotype turned up a few times. The chain combines TRBV6-1 with TRBJ2-2; weak D call: TRBD2 (6 bases). Germline-derived CDR1 and CDR2 are MNHNS and SASEGT. The CDR3 runs 15 residues. V lost 6 bases, J lost 3 bases, and 14 bases lay in between. The CDR3 reads CASSPGEIHTGELFF. In nucleotides, the CDR3 is TGTGCCAGCAGCCCGGGAGAAATCCACACCGGGGAGCTGTTTTTT.

The chain joins TRBV6-1 to TRBJ2-7; 10 bases map to TRBD1. This CDR3 comprises 15 residues. V trimming: 7 bases; J trimming: 4 bases; junction bases outside the gene matches: 10. Germline-derived CDR1 and CDR2 are MNHNS and SASEGT. The CDR3 nucleotides read TGTGCCAGCAAAAGGGGAGGACAGGGGGTATACGAGCAGTACTTC. This gives the protein CASKRGGQGVYEQYF.

In its sample, this clonotype was seen many times. This chain uses TRBV15 with TRBJ1-2, with unresolved D. Germline-derived CDR1 and CDR2 are LNHNV and YYDKDF (reference sequence). This CDR3 comprises 12 residues. Trimming took off 0 bases at V and 8 bases at J, with 7 bases between the two ends. The CDR3 reads CATSRDFEGYTF. CDR3 nucleotides: TGTGCCACCAGCAGAGATTTTGAGGGCTACACCTTC.

The rearrangement uses TRBV5-6 and TRBJ2-7; D is unresolved. The V end lost 1 base, the J end lost 5 bases, and 4 bases lay between the germline ends. The germline gives CDR1 SGHDT, CDR2 YYEEEE. CDR3 length equals 11 residues. This CDR3 is CASSLNHEQYF. For the CDR3, the DNA is TGTGCCAGCAGCTTGAATCACGAGCAGTACTTC.

V usage is TRBV30 and J usage is TRBJ2-4; a possible D gene is TRBD2 (6 bases). CDR1 GTSNPN and CDR2 SVGIG come from the germline V gene (reference sequence). Trimming removed 4 bases at V and 9 bases at J, with 19 bases between. This CDR3 region has 14 residues. The CDR3 DNA reads TGTGCCTGGAAGGGAGGCAGTGACGCATCCATTCAGTACTTC. As protein: CAWKGGSDASIQYF. Combining the CDR3 with reference TRBV30 and TRBJ2-4 gives the whole variable domain SQTIHQWPATLVQPVGSPLSLECTVEGTSNPNLYWYRQAAGRGLQLLFYSVGIGQISSEVPQNLSASRPQDRQFILSSKKLLLSDSGFYLCAWKGGSDASIQYFGAGTRLSVL.

Only a few counts were recorded for this clonotype. J is TRBJ2-6 and V is TRBV28; tentatively, D is TRBD2 (6 bases). Trimming pared 5 bases from V and 0 bases from J, leaving 20 bases between. CDR1 and CDR2 from the germline V gene are MDHEN and SYDVKM. The CDR3 is 19 residues long. DNA for the CDR3: TGTGCCAGCAGTGCACCCGGTGGAGGGGACTTCTCTGGGGCCAACGTCCTGACTTTC. It yields the protein CASSAPGGGDFSGANVLTF.

This clonotype appeared many times. V usage is TRBV20-1 and J usage is TRBJ2-7, with 8 nucleotides matching TRBD1. Trimming took 0 bases from V and 4 from J; bases not matched to a gene: 11. The CDR3 has 16 amino acids. The germline V gene encodes CDR1 DFQATT and CDR2 SNEGSKA (reference sequence). The CDR3 region has the DNA TGCAGTGCTAGAGATTGGGAGACAGGGGAACAATACGAGCAGTACTTC. The encoded protein is CSARDWETGEQYEQYF.

V gene TRBV12-3 or TRBV12-4 combines with J gene TRBJ1-5; TRBD1 might be the D (5 bases). The CDR3 runs to 12 residues. V lost 6 bases to trimming and J lost 5 bases, with 8 bases between them. CDR3 region: CASSQGYQPQHF. The CDR3 nucleotides read TGTGCCAGCAGCCAGGGATATCAGCCCCAGCATTTT.

The J gene is TRBJ2-3, the V gene TRBV5-1; D ambiguous. This CDR3 is 11 amino acids long. CDR1 and CDR2 (germline): SGHRS, YFSETQ. Trimming took off 2 bases at V and 8 bases at J, with 6 bases between the two ends. CDR3 in DNA: TGCGCCAGCAGCTTCCGAGGTACGCAGTATTTT. Protein sequence: CASSFRGTQYF.

CDR3 bases: TGTGCCAGCAGTTTATTTGGGGACAGGGGGTCCTATGGCTACACCTTC. Protein product: CASSLFGDRGSYGYTF. The chain joins TRBV27 to TRBJ1-2; 11 nucleotides align to TRBD1. This CDR3 has 16 residues. Germline V CDR1 and CDR2: MNHEY, SMNVEV (reference sequence). After removal of 1 base from V and 4 bases from J, the junction contained 5 bases not matched to a gene.

V gene TRBV29-1 combines with J gene TRBJ2-5; 7 nucleotides line up with TRBD2. J was trimmed by 5 bases and V by 3 bases; bases with no gene match: 18. The CDR3 sequence is 17 residues long. CDR1 is SQVTM and CDR2 is ANQGSEA in the germline V gene. The CDR3 region has the DNA TGCAGCGTTGAGCGAAAGAAAGCGGGGAGGGCGGTGGAGACCCAGTACTTC. Encoded protein: CSVERKKAGRAVETQYF.

The CDR3 nucleotides read TGTGCCAGCAGTAGTATGACAGGGAACTCCTACAATGAGCAGTTCTTC. Its protein is CASSSMTGNSYNEQFF. V usage is TRBV28 and J usage is TRBJ2-1; 7 bases are a match to TRBD1. After removal of 5 bases from V and 0 bases from J, the junction contained 7 bases not matched to a gene. Germline CDR1 reads MDHEN; CDR2 reads SYDVKM. The CDR3 spans 16 residues.

This clonotype is medium-sized within its sample. The CDR3 DNA reads as TGTGCCAGCAGTCAGGGGGACAGCCTCTCCGAGCAGTACTTC. This codes for CASSQGDSLSEQYF. The V gene is TRBV27, the J gene TRBJ2-7; 7 nucleotides line up with TRBD1. CDR1 is MNHEY, CDR2 SMNVEV, per germline (reference sequence). This CDR3 comprises 14 residues. With 5 bases clipped from V and 6 bases from J, the junction kept 10 bases outside the gene matches.

This sequence joins TRBV28 and TRBJ1-2, with TRBD1 matching over 12 bases. Trimming took 4 bases from V and 4 from J; bases not matched to a gene: 7. CDR1 is MDHEN and CDR2 is SYDVKM in the germline V gene. The CDR3 is made up of 16 amino acids. This CDR3 reads CASSSRDRGPVYGYTF. DNA of the CDR3: TGTGCCAGCAGTTCTCGGGACAGGGGGCCGGTCTATGGCTACACCTTC.

This clonotype was recorded many times. This chain connects TRBV20-1 to TRBJ2-3; 10 bases agree with TRBD1. Trimming removed 2 bases from V and 2 bases from J; junction bases left unmatched: 7. Looked up from germline, CDR1 is DFQATT and CDR2 is SNEGSKA (reference sequence). CDR3 size: 16 residues. The DNA of the CDR3 is TGCAGTGCTAGAACATCGACAGGGGGCGACACAGATACGCAGTATTTT. It codes for CSARTSTGGDTDTQYF.

This clonotype came up a few times. V is TRBV6-4 and J is TRBJ2-3; TRBD2 aligns across 11 bases. The V gene's germline CDR1 is MRHNA and CDR2 SNTAGT. V lost 4 bases, J lost 0 bases, and 12 bases stayed unmatched. This CDR3 is built from 19 residues. The CDR3 sequence is CASSASGTSGPTSTDTQYF. In nucleotides, the CDR3 is TGTGCCAGCAGTGCCTCCGGGACTAGCGGACCAACGAGCACAGATACGCAGTATTTT.

This clonotype has at least ten counts. CDR3 bases: TGTGCCAGCAGCCCATCCGGGGACGCTTACGCAGATACGCAGTATTTT. Translating it yields CASSPSGDAYADTQYF. This chain links TRBV28 with TRBJ2-3; D is perhaps TRBD1 or TRBD2 (5 bases each). In germline, CDR1 is MDHEN, CDR2 SYDVKM. Trimming removed 6 bases from V and 4 bases from J, with 20 bases in between. The CDR3 covers 16 residues. The variable domain in full, completed from reference TRBV28 and TRBJ2-3, reads DVKVTQSSRYLVKRTGEKVFLECVQDMDHENMFWYRQDPGLGLRLIYFSYDVKMKEKGDIPEGYSVSREKKERFSLILESASTNQTSMYLCASSPSGDAYADTQYFGPGTRLTVL.

The gene calls are TRBV20-1 and TRBJ1-5; D unresolved. This CDR3 is built from 15 residues. Germline V gene sequence: CDR1 DFQATT, CDR2 SNEGSKA (reference sequence). V gave up 0 bases and J gave up 6 bases, with 15 bases separating them. CDR3 in DNA: TGCAGTGCTAGAGATCTTGTCGGGGAGGGTCAGCCCCAGCATTTT. Amino acid sequence: CSARDLVGEGQPQHF.

The genes are TRBV28 and TRBJ2-7; 8 bases line up with TRBD1. This CDR3 has 14 amino acids. Germline lookup yields CDR1 MDHEN and CDR2 SYDVKM. V trimming: 5 bases; J trimming: 4 bases; junction bases outside the gene matches: 7. The CDR3 sequence: CASSPATGGYEQYF. The CDR3 nucleotides read TGTGCCAGCAGTCCCGCTACAGGGGGTTACGAGCAGTACTTC.

This clonotype was observed at least ten times. This chain links TRBV7-9 with TRBJ2-1; tentatively, D is TRBD2 (5 bases). CDR3 length: 14 amino acids. Germline V gene data show CDR1 as SEHNR and CDR2 as FQNEAQ (reference sequence). V lost 5 bases and J 7 bases, leaving 15 bases between the germline ends. The CDR3 DNA follows: TGTGCCAGCAGCCGGGTTGGAGGAGCAAATGAGCAGTTCTTC. Residues: CASSRVGGANEQFF.

This clonotype was observed a few times. The J gene is TRBJ2-1, the V gene TRBV7-2; 8 bases line up with TRBD2. CDR1 and CDR2 (germline): SGHTA, FQGNSA. Trimming cost V 5 bases and J 8 bases; bases outside gene matches: 11. The CDR3 is made up of 15 amino acids. For the CDR3, the DNA is TGTGCCAGCAGCCCCGGGACTAGTTCGACGTATGAGCAGTTCTTC. The encoded protein is CASSPGTSSTYEQFF.

This clonotype was seen many times. The chain couples TRBV10-2 to TRBJ2-5, with 10 positions matching TRBD1. Per the germline V gene, CDR1 is WSHSY and CDR2 is SAAADI. CDR3 length equals 16 residues. The V gene end was trimmed by 0 bases and the J gene end by 2 bases; junction bases not matched to a gene: 3. CDR3 residues: CASSESRGQGQETQYF. As DNA, the CDR3 is TGCGCCAGCAGTGAGTCTCGGGGACAGGGGCAAGAGACCCAGTACTTC.

This clonotype has a count of ten or more. The chain uses TRBV7-8 and TRBJ2-3; the D gene is possibly TRBD1 (5 bases). With 11 bases removed from V and 0 bases from J, the gap between germline ends came to 15 bases. This CDR3 is built from 14 residues. Germline V CDR1 and CDR2: SGHVS, FQNEAQ. CDR3 DNA sequence: TGTGCCGTCTGGCTAGGGGATAGCACAGATACGCAGTATTTT. Its translation: CAVWLGDSTDTQYF.